This entry lists 31 T cell receptor beta chains sequenced from one sample in a study of Ad26.COV2.S vaccination and SARS-CoV-2 variants. Measured with immunoSEQ multiplex PCR; TCRdb has only the in-frame clones, and not every one. In the table there are more than 150,000 clones, roughly 87% of which are singletons. Sequencing used peripheral blood, obtained after recovery from COVID-19. Receptors originate from a human donor who had recovered from COVID-19.

This sequence joins TRBV15 and TRBJ1-4, with D perhaps TRBD1 (5 bases). V was pared by 0 bases and J by 8 bases, with 13 bases between. The CDR3 contains 15 residues. The germline gives CDR1 LNHNV, CDR2 YYDKDF (reference sequence). The CDR3 region is CATSRDRGGMEKLFF. The DNA of the CDR3 is TGTGCCACCAGCAGAGATCGGGGGGGTATGGAAAAACTGTTTTTT.

V usage is TRBV24-1 and J usage is TRBJ1-2; perhaps TRBD1 as D (5 bases). Per the germline V gene, CDR1 is KGHDR and CDR2 is SFDVKD. CDR3 size: 16 residues. The ends were cut back, 3 bases at V and 0 bases at J, with 13 bases in the middle. The CDR3 loop reads CATSDTSGQTNYGYTF. In nucleotides, the CDR3 is TGTGCCACCAGTGATACCTCAGGGCAAACTAACTATGGCTACACCTTC.

This chain connects TRBV10-3 to TRBJ2-7; 9 bases are shared with TRBD1. V dropped 10 bases and J dropped 4; count of bases not matched to a gene: 8. The CDR3 spans 13 residues. The germline V gene has CDR1 ENHRY and CDR2 SYGVKD. The CDR3 DNA is TGTGCCACAGGAGGACAGGGGACGTACGAGCAGTACTTC. Residues: CATGGQGTYEQYF.

The chain carries TRBV7-8 and TRBJ2-2; TRBD1 is a possible D gene (6 bases). The germline CDR1 and CDR2 sequences are SGHVS and FQNEAQ. V was cut by 2 bases and J by 2 bases, with 12 bases left in between. This CDR3 has 16 residues. DNA for the CDR3: TGTGCCAGCAGCTTATGGACAGCCCCCAACACCGGGGAGCTGTTTTTT. It yields the protein CASSLWTAPNTGELFF.

The chain combines TRBV12-5 with TRBJ2-2; weak D call: TRBD1 (5 bases). The CDR3 extends over 13 amino acids. V shed 2 bases and J shed 13 bases, with 14 bases lying between them. Germline V gene sequence: CDR1 LGHNT, CDR2 FRNRAP. The CDR3 spells CASGLIGAGGLFF. The DNA for the CDR3 is TGTGCTAGTGGTTTGATAGGGGCCGGTGGGCTGTTTTTT.

The rearrangement joins TRBV29-1 to TRBJ2-1, with 9 bases that match TRBD2. Germline assignment: CDR1 SQVTM and CDR2 ANQGSEA. V shed 7 bases, J shed 3 bases, and the junction held 4 bases outside the gene matches. This CDR3 is 13 amino acids long. CDR3 coding DNA: TGCAGCGCCCTTAGCGGGAGCTACAATGAGCAGTTCTTC. Protein sequence: CSALSGSYNEQFF.

The chain employs TRBV4-1 and TRBJ2-7; D perhaps matches TRBD1 (5 bases). CDR3 length: 15 residues. Trimming removed 2 bases from V and 5 bases from J, with 16 bases in between. The germline gives CDR1 MGHRA, CDR2 YSYEKL. CDR3 in DNA: TGCGCCAGCAGCCAACTACGCAGGGAAGGTCACGAGCAGTACTTC. This codes for CASSQLRREGHEQYF.

V is TRBV19 and J is TRBJ1-2, with D possibly matching TRBD1 (6 bases). The CDR3 has 15 residues. Germline CDR1 LNHDA, CDR2 SQIVND (reference sequence). Trimming stripped 4 bases from V and 4 bases from J, with 16 bases between. The CDR3 sequence is CASSKAPGDPYGYTF. For the CDR3, the DNA is TGTGCCAGTAGTAAGGCTCCAGGGGATCCCTATGGCTACACCTTC.

V and J are TRBV10-3 and TRBJ2-1; TRBD2 matches 8 bases. Germline values: CDR1 ENHRY, CDR2 SYGVKD. V trimming: 7 bases; J trimming: 3 bases; junction bases outside the gene matches: 11. The CDR3 loop spans 16 amino acids. The CDR3 loop reads CAIKELAGGHYNEQFF. The CDR3 DNA reads TGTGCCATCAAGGAGTTGGCGGGGGGCCACTACAATGAGCAGTTCTTC.

This chain uses TRBV27 with TRBJ2-1, with 10 bases fitting TRBD2. The V and J ends lost 2 bases and 7 bases, in that order; junction bases with no gene match: 11. The germline gives CDR1 MNHEY, CDR2 SMNVEV (reference sequence). CDR3 length: 17 amino acids. The CDR3 bases are TGTGCCAGCAGTTTAATCTCGTCAGCGGGAGGGTGGAATGAGCAGTTCTTC. Translation gives CASSLISSAGGWNEQFF.

The table lists this clone with a few counts. The chain recombines TRBV9 with TRBJ1-4; the D is unclear. The germline V and J ends were trimmed by 4 bases and 3 bases, with 22 bases remaining between them. The CDR3 consists of 18 residues. Germline V CDR1 and CDR2: SGDLS, YYNGEE. CDR3 sequence (DNA): TGTGCCAGCAGCCCAATAGCCGGCTCCTCGGGTGCTAATGAAAAACTGTTTTTT. This codes for CASSPIAGSSGANEKLFF.

The chain employs TRBV7-3 and TRBJ2-7, with 9 bases matching TRBD1. The CDR3 is made up of 18 amino acids. V lost 1 base, J lost 1 base, and 11 bases stayed unmatched. Germline V gene sequence: CDR1 SGHTA, CDR2 FQGTGA. CDR3 region: CASSLRPRTGEGSYEQYF. CDR3 coding DNA: TGTGCCAGCAGCTTAAGACCTCGGACAGGGGAAGGGTCCTACGAGCAGTACTTC.

In this sample, this clone turned up a few times. This chain links TRBV4-2 with TRBJ1-2, with D unclear. Trimming shortened V by 0 bases and J by 8 bases, and 10 bases separated the two germline ends. The germline CDR1 and CDR2 sequences are LGHNA and YNFKEQ. The CDR3 is 13 amino acids. CDR3 bases: TGTGCCAGCAGCCAAGATATCGCGGGCGGCTACACCTTC. Protein: CASSQDIAGGYTF.

In this sample, this clone turned up once. V usage is TRBV3-1 (or the pseudogene TRBV3-2) and J usage is TRBJ2-5; possible D gene TRBD2, 5 bases. Germline V gene sequence: CDR1 LGHDT, CDR2 YNNKEL (reference sequence). This CDR3 spans 13 amino acids. Trimming stripped 3 bases from V and 4 bases from J, with 9 bases between. CDR3 residues: CASSHEGPETQYF. CDR3 nucleotide sequence: TGTGCCAGCAGCCACGAGGGCCCAGAGACCCAGTACTTC.

The V and J genes are TRBV11-3 and TRBJ2-6; D is uncertain. This CDR3 has 15 residues. Trimming pared 5 bases from V and 0 bases from J, leaving 8 bases between. From germline, CDR1 is SGHNT and CDR2 YENEEA. The CDR3 reads CASSASYSGANVLTF. The CDR3 region has the DNA TGTGCCAGCAGCGCCAGTTACTCTGGGGCCAACGTCCTGACTTTC.

The rearrangement uses TRBV4-1 and TRBJ1-5; no clear D gene. Germline CDR1 MGHRA, CDR2 YSYEKL. V was trimmed by 3 bases and J by 7 bases, leaving 16 bases between them. CDR3 length: 15 residues. CDR3 region: CASSHLWGKEQPQHF. In nucleotides, the CDR3 is TGCGCCAGCAGCCATTTGTGGGGTAAGGAACAGCCCCAGCATTTT.

The rearrangement uses TRBV9 and TRBJ2-3, with 8 bases fitting TRBD2. The germline CDR1 and CDR2 sequences are SGDLS and YYNGEE. The CDR3 length is 15 residues. Trimming cost V 0 bases and J 4 bases; bases outside gene matches: 4. The chain's CDR3 is CASSVERGSADTQYF. CDR3 DNA: TGTGCCAGCAGCGTAGAGCGGGGGAGCGCAGATACGCAGTATTTT.

As for this clone: One junction end does not reproduce the germline sequence, and a read error may be involved. The genes are TRBV6-1 and TRBJ2-7, with 7 bases that match TRBD1. Germline CDR1 MNHNS, CDR2 SASEGT. The CDR3 totals 13 residues. CDR3 sequence: CASREGGVYEQYF. In DNA, the CDR3 is TGTGCCAGCAGGGAAGGGGGCGTTTACGAGCAGTACTTC.

The chain recombines TRBV15 with TRBJ2-1; D perhaps matches TRBD2 (6 bases). Germline V gene data show CDR1 as LNHNV and CDR2 as YYDKDF (reference sequence). This CDR3 is built from 13 residues. V shed 8 bases and J shed 5 bases, with 13 bases lying between them. The chain's CDR3 is CATVGRRDNEQFF. In nucleotides, the CDR3 is TGTGCCACCGTGGGCCGGAGGGACAATGAGCAGTTCTTC. Full variable domain (remainder filled in from reference TRBV15 and TRBJ2-1): DAMVIQNPRYQVTQFGKPVTLSCSQTLNHNVMYWYQQKSSQAPKLLFHYYDKDFNNEADTPDNFQSRRPNTSFCFLDIRSPGLGDTAMYLCATVGRRDNEQFFGPGTRLTVL.

In its sample, this clone was seen once. The chain combines TRBV6-5 with TRBJ1-1, with TRBD1 identical over 8 bases. Germline V CDR1 and CDR2: MNHEY, SVGAGI. The length of the CDR3 is 13 residues. Unmatched junction bases numbered 4, after V lost 8 bases and J lost 2 bases. This CDR3 is CASQDRVNTEAFF. The CDR3, as DNA: TGTGCCAGCCAGGACAGGGTTAACACTGAAGCTTTCTTT.

This clone was picked up one time. The gene calls are TRBV6-4 and TRBJ2-1; tentative D call: TRBD2 (5 bases). V lost 3 bases, J lost 5 bases, and 14 bases lay in between. CDR1 is MRHNA, CDR2 SNTAGT, per germline. This CDR3 region has 15 residues. The CDR3 sequence: CASSERYGNNNEQFF. In nucleotides, the CDR3 is TGTGCCAGCAGTGAACGGTACGGGAATAACAATGAGCAGTTCTTC.

The gene calls are TRBV14 and TRBJ2-5; the match to TRBD1 covers 11 bases. Trimming took 4 bases from V and 4 from J; bases not matched to a gene: 5. Germline assignment: CDR1 SGHDN and CDR2 FVKESK. The CDR3 is 15 residues long. CDR3 sequence: CASSPRTGGRETQYF. DNA for the CDR3: TGTGCCAGCAGCCCCCGGACAGGGGGCAGAGAGACCCAGTACTTC.

This rearrangement joins TRBV6-5 to TRBJ2-7; D not certain. Germline CDR1 and CDR2: MNHEY and SVGAGI. CDR3 size: 14 residues. Trimming removed 7 bases from V and 2 bases from J, with 15 bases in between. CDR3 bases: TGTGCCAGCACTACGACGGCGACCACCTACGAGCAGTACTTC. Protein sequence: CASTTTATTYEQYF.

This chain links TRBV5-1 with TRBJ2-7; possibly TRBD1 or TRBD2 for D (6 bases each). The germline gives CDR1 SGHRS, CDR2 YFSETQ. V lost 5 bases, J lost 6 bases, and 15 bases lay in between. The CDR3 contains 13 residues. The CDR3 region has the DNA TGCGCCAGCAGACAGGGACTCAAGAGCGAGCAGTACTTC. This encodes CASRQGLKSEQYF.

The chain employs TRBV2 and TRBJ1-1; unclear D gene. The V end lost 4 bases, the J end lost 1 base, and 7 bases lay between the germline ends. Germline V CDR1 and CDR2: SNHLY, FYNNEI. The length of the CDR3 is 13 residues. For the CDR3, the DNA is TGTGCCAGCAGTGGCGACGGGAACACTGAAGCTTTCTTT. This gives the protein CASSGDGNTEAFF.

The J gene is TRBJ2-1, the V gene TRBV27; 9 nucleotides agree with TRBD2. This CDR3 spans 16 amino acids. Germline V gene sequence: CDR1 MNHEY, CDR2 SMNVEV (reference sequence). Trimming took 2 bases from V and 4 from J; bases not matched to a gene: 6. In nucleotides, the CDR3 is TGTGCCAGCAGTTTAATCGGACTAGCGCTATACAATGAGCAGTTCTTC. Translating gives CASSLIGLALYNEQFF.

This chain joins TRBV6-6 and TRBJ1-5; 7 nucleotides agree with TRBD1. The CDR3 spans 15 residues. The J segment lost 1 base and the V segment lost 5 bases, leaving 5 bases of the junction unmatched. Germline assignment: CDR1 MNHNY and CDR2 SVGAGI (reference sequence). The CDR3 DNA sequence: TGTGCCAGCAGTGAGAGGGGGCTAAGCAATCAGCCCCAGCATTTT. Its translation is CASSERGLSNQPQHF.

The CDR3 reads CASSDRVGQNTIYF. Written as DNA, the CDR3 is TGTGCCAGCAGTGACAGGGTTGGGCAAAACACCATATATTTT. The chain has TRBV28 and TRBJ1-3; 7 bases fit TRBD1. Germline V gene data show CDR1 as MDHEN and CDR2 as SYDVKM. V lost 5 bases to trimming and J lost 6 bases; unmatched junction nucleotides: 7. The CDR3 length is 14 residues.

This chain connects TRBV4-1 to TRBJ2-1; 14 bases match TRBD2. The CDR3 is 18 residues long. CDR1 and CDR2 (germline): MGHRA, YSYEKL. V lost 7 bases to trimming and J lost 0 bases; unmatched junction nucleotides: 8. The CDR3 loop is CASTRLAGGPSSYNEQFF. CDR3 nucleotide sequence: TGCGCCAGCACCCGACTAGCGGGGGGGCCCAGCTCCTACAATGAGCAGTTCTTC.

The rearrangement links TRBV11-3 to TRBJ2-3; D is ambiguous. CDR3 length: 13 amino acids. CDR1 and CDR2 (germline): SGHNT, YENEEA. The ends were cut back, 5 bases at V and 6 bases at J, with 12 bases in the middle. The CDR3 nucleotides are TGTGCCAGCAGCCTGGTGGCCCGTGATACGCAGTATTTT. Protein sequence: CASSLVARDTQYF. Full variable domain (missing parts from reference TRBV11-3 and TRBJ2-3): EAGVVQSPRYKIIEKKQPVAFWCNPISGHNTLYWYLQNLGQGPELLIRYENEEAVDDSQLPKDRFSAERLKGVDSTLKIQPAELGDSAVYLCASSLVARDTQYFGPGTRLTVL.

The J gene is TRBJ1-2, the V gene TRBV3-1 (or the pseudogene TRBV3-2); D remains unclear. The CDR3 consists of 15 residues. Germline V gives CDR1 LGHDT, CDR2 YNNKEL (reference sequence). V lost 1 base, J lost 7 bases, and 16 bases lay in between. The CDR3 DNA sequence: TGTGCCAGCAGCCAAGGAACACTGAGCGGGTCTGGCTACACCTTC. Its translation: CASSQGTLSGSGYTF.